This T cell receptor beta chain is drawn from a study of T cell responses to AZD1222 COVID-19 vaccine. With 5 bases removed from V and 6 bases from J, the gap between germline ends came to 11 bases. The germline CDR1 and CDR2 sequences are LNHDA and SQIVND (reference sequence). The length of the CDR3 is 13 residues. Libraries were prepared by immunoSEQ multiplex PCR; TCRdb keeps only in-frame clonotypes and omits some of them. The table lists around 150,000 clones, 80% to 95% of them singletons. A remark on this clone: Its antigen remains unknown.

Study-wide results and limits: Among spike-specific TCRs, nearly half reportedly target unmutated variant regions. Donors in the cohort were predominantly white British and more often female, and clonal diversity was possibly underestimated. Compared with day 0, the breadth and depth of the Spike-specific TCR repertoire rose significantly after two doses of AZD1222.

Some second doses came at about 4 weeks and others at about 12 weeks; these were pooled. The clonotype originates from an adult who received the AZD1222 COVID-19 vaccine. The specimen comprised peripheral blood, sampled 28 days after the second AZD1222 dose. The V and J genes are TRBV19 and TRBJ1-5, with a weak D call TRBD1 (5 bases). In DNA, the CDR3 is TGTGCCAGTAGTGTTCAGGGTGGTCAGCCCCAGCATTTT. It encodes CASSVQGGQPQHF.